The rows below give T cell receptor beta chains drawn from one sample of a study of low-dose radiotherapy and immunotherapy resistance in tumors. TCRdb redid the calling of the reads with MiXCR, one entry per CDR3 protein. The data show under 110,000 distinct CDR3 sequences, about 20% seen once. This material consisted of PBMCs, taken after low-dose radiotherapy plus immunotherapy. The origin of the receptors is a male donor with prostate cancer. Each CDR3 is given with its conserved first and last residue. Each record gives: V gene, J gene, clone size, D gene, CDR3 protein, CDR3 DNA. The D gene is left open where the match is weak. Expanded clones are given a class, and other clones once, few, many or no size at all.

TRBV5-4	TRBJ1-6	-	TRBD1	CASSLGTGDNSPLHF	TGCGCCAGCAGCCTGGGGACAGGGGATAATTCACCCCTCCACTTT
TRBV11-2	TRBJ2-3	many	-	CASSSNWGASITDTQYF	TGTGCCAGCAGCTCCAACTGGGGGGCTTCCATCACAGATACGCAGTATTTT
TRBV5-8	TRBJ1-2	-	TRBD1	CASSPAGRGLNGYTF	TGTGCCAGCAGCCCGGCGGGCAGGGGGCTCAATGGCTACACCTTC
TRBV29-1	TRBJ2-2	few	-	CSAVSPRGGNTGELFF	TGCAGCGCTGTATCCCCGAGGGGAGGGAACACCGGGGAGCTGTTTTTT
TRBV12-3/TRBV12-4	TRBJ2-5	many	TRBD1	CASSFQTGDRVMETQYF	TGTGCCAGCAGTTTCCAGACGGGGGACAGGGTGATGGAGACCCAGTACTTC
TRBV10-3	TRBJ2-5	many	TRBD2	CAISFSSGERETQYF	TGTGCCATCAGTTTCTCTAGCGGGGAGAGAGAGACCCAGTACTTC
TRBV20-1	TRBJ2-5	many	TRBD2	CSARDLYGGVRGAQYF	TGCAGTGCTAGAGATCTCTACGGGGGGGTCCGAGGGGCCCAGTACTTC
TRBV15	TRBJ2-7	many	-	CATSRAGMGYEQYF	TGTGCCACCAGCAGAGCCGGGATGGGCTACGAGCAGTACTTC
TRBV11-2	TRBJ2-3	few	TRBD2	CASSLAGELDTQYF	TGTGCCAGCAGCCTAGCGGGGGAGTTAGATACGCAGTATTTT
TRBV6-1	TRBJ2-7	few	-	CASSPFGGTVSYEQYF	TGTGCCAGCAGCCCCTTCGGCGGGACAGTATCCTACGAGCAGTACTTC
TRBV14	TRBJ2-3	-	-	CASSPLVVLGLDTQYF	TGTGCCAGCAGCCCGTTAGTAGTTCTGGGTCTGGATACGCAGTATTTT